Presented here are 21 T cell receptor beta chains from one specimen sequenced in a study of Graves' ophthalmopathy and Graves' hyperthyroidism. Researchers took RNA transcripts and amplified TCR beta CDR3 regions from them. The library came from an HTBI-primed first-round RT-PCR and a second-round multiplex PCR. TCRdb processed the multiplex PCR reads anew with MiXCR; each CDR3 protein has one entry. The table lists some 350,000 distinct CDR3 sequences, about 15% of them singletons. The sequencing sample was made of peripheral blood. The receptors were sampled from an adult woman with stable Graves' hyperthyroidism.

This clonotype was recorded at least ten times. The rearrangement uses TRBV20-1 and TRBJ2-7; 8 positions agree with TRBD2. CDR3 length: 13 amino acids. V was pared by 5 bases and J by 2 bases, with 5 bases of the junction left unmatched. Germline CDR1 reads DFQATT; CDR2 reads SNEGSKA (reference sequence). The CDR3: CSAPNSGTYEQYF. CDR3 sequence (DNA): TGCAGTGCTCCGAATAGCGGGACCTACGAGCAGTACTTC.

Many counts were recorded for this clonotype. The genes are TRBV5-1 and TRBJ2-7, with a weak D call TRBD2 (6 bases). V lost 0 bases to trimming and J lost 2 bases, with 12 bases between them. Germline V gene data show CDR1 as SGHRS and CDR2 as YFSETQ. This CDR3 region has 15 residues. CDR3 region: CASSLVGQRAYEQYF. CDR3 sequence (DNA): TGCGCCAGCAGCTTGGTGGGGCAGCGGGCCTACGAGCAGTACTTC.

This clonotype was observed many times. The chain couples TRBV28 to TRBJ2-7; 12 bases line up with TRBD2. V was pared by 3 bases and J by 6 bases, with 9 bases of the junction left unmatched. Germline V gene data show CDR1 as MDHEN and CDR2 as SYDVKM. This CDR3 has 16 amino acids. This CDR3 reads CASSLATSGSRGEQYF. The CDR3 DNA reads as TGTGCCAGCAGTTTGGCGACTAGCGGGAGTCGCGGCGAGCAGTACTTC.

In this sample, this clonotype turned up many times. The CDR3 DNA is TGTGCCAGCAGTTACGGTCCTAGCGCCTACGAGCAGTACTTC. Protein: CASSYGPSAYEQYF. This chain joins TRBV6-2 or TRBV6-3 and TRBJ2-7, with D tentatively TRBD2 (6 bases). With 2 bases removed from V and 2 bases from J, the gap between germline ends came to 10 bases. The CDR3 has 14 residues. Germline CDR1 and CDR2: MNHEY and SVGEGT.

This clonotype came up many times. The chain has TRBV20-1 and TRBJ2-7, with TRBD1 matching 7 bases. CDR3 length equals 15 residues. In germline, CDR1 is DFQATT, CDR2 SNEGSKA (reference sequence). V lost 0 bases, J lost 3 bases, and 8 bases stayed unmatched. The DNA of the CDR3 is TGCAGTGCTAGAGATGATGGTGCAGGGGGCTACGAGCAGTACTTC. It is translated as CSARDDGAGGYEQYF.

This clonotype has ten or more counts. The V gene is TRBV6-2 or TRBV6-3, the J gene TRBJ1-1; the D gene is possibly TRBD1 (6 bases). This CDR3 spans 11 amino acids. V lost 9 bases, J lost 8 bases, and 13 bases lay in between. Germline loops: CDR1 MNHEY, CDR2 SVGEGT. Here the CDR3 reads CASPEQGEAFF. The CDR3 nucleotides are TGTGCCAGTCCCGAACAGGGAGAAGCTTTCTTT.

This clonotype was counted many times. CDR3: CASSERQGSGEQYF. The CDR3 coding sequence is TGTGCCAGCAGTGAACGACAGGGGTCGGGCGAGCAGTACTTC. The chain combines TRBV6-1 with TRBJ2-7, with 8 nucleotides matching TRBD1. This CDR3 region has 14 residues. J was trimmed by 6 bases and V by 2 bases; bases with no gene match: 6. The germline gives CDR1 MNHNS, CDR2 SASEGT.

In this sample, this clonotype turned up many times. The rearrangement uses TRBV19 and TRBJ2-2; TRBD1 or TRBD2 may be the D gene (5 bases each). The CDR3 is made up of 15 amino acids. Germline lookup yields CDR1 LNHDA and CDR2 SQIVND (reference sequence). V was clipped by 11 bases and J by 6 bases, with 22 bases between them. The CDR3 spells CAAQRGYEDSGELFF. In DNA form, the CDR3 reads TGTGCCGCTCAGAGGGGCTACGAAGACTCCGGGGAGCTGTTTTTT.

The chain joins TRBV7-2 to TRBJ2-7; no clear D. Trimming took off 5 bases at V and 0 bases at J, with 11 bases between the two ends. The CDR3 extends over 14 amino acids. Per germline, CDR1 SGHTA and CDR2 FQGNSA. CDR3 coding DNA: TGTGCCAGCAGCCCTATGGGGATCTCCTACGAGCAGTACTTC. This gives the protein CASSPMGISYEQYF.

This clonotype was picked up many times. The chain couples TRBV4-2 to TRBJ1-1; a possible D gene is TRBD1 (6 bases). V lost 6 bases, J lost 0 bases, and 14 bases lay in between. Germline assignment: CDR1 LGHNA and CDR2 YNFKEQ. CDR3 length: 15 residues. The CDR3 region has the DNA TGTGCCAGCAGACCAATACAGGGTATGAACACTGAAGCTTTCTTT. Its protein is CASRPIQGMNTEAFF.

Many counts were recorded for this clonotype. The chain links TRBV19 to TRBJ2-7; 7 bases fit TRBD2. Losses at the gene ends were 6 bases for V and 2 bases for J; bases not matched to a gene: 4. The CDR3 is made up of 13 amino acids. Germline assignment: CDR1 LNHDA and CDR2 SQIVND (reference sequence). The CDR3 bases are TGTGCCAGTAGGGGACTAAGCACCTACGAGCAGTACTTC. Translated, it gives CASRGLSTYEQYF.

This clonotype was seen at least ten times. This chain uses TRBV27 with TRBJ2-7, with 7 bases that match TRBD2. From germline, CDR1 is MNHEY and CDR2 SMNVEV (reference sequence). The CDR3 has 16 residues. The V gene end was trimmed by 4 bases and the J gene end by 0 bases; junction bases not matched to a gene: 9. In DNA, the CDR3 is TGTGCCAGCAGTTCCTCTGGCGGGGGTAACTCCTACGAGCAGTACTTC. Encoded protein: CASSSSGGGNSYEQYF.

This clonotype appeared many times. The V and J genes are TRBV7-8 and TRBJ2-5; unclear D gene. V lost 1 base and J lost 4, with 10 bases in between. The CDR3 extends over 14 amino acids. The germline gives CDR1 SGHVS, CDR2 FQNEAQ. The CDR3 here is CASSLVGPLETQYF. As DNA, the CDR3 is TGTGCCAGCAGCTTAGTCGGCCCATTAGAGACCCAGTACTTC.

This clonotype was picked up many times. The chain carries TRBV4-3 and TRBJ2-2; a weak D match, TRBD1 (6 bases). V was shortened by 0 bases and J by 3 bases, with 14 bases between the two germline ends. From germline, CDR1 is LGHNA and CDR2 YSLEER. The CDR3 runs to 17 residues. The DNA for the CDR3 is TGCGCCAGCAGCCAAGATCGGCAGGGGTTTTACACCGGGGAGCTGTTTTTT. Amino acids: CASSQDRQGFYTGELFF.

In this sample, this clonotype turned up many times. This chain joins TRBV12-3 or TRBV12-4 and TRBJ2-5; the D call may be TRBD1 or TRBD2 (6 bases each). This CDR3 has 16 amino acids. Trimming stripped 2 bases from V and 5 bases from J, with 18 bases between. This CDR3 reads CASSLRGPLLGETQYF. CDR3 DNA sequence: TGTGCCAGCAGTTTACGGGGGCCTCTCTTAGGGGAGACCCAGTACTTC.

This clonotype was seen a handful of times. The V call is TRBV30, the J call TRBJ1-3, with 9 bases lining up with TRBD1. Losses at the gene ends were 0 bases for V and 4 bases for J; bases not matched to a gene: 4. Germline assignment: CDR1 GTSNPN and CDR2 SVGIG (reference sequence). CDR3 length: 15 amino acids. The CDR3 DNA follows: TGTGCCTGGAGTGTACAGGGGGCGATCGGAAACACCATATATTTT. Translated: CAWSVQGAIGNTIYF.

Only a few counts were recorded for this clonotype. The genes are TRBV12-3 or TRBV12-4 and TRBJ2-7; D possibly corresponds to TRBD2 (6 bases). The CDR3 totals 13 residues. The ends were cut back, 9 bases at V and 2 bases at J, with 14 bases in the middle. The CDR3 is CASTLSGAYEQYF. The CDR3 DNA sequence: TGTGCCAGTACCCTCTCGGGGGCCTACGAGCAGTACTTC.

This clonotype occurred a few times. This chain joins TRBV4-1 and TRBJ2-1, with 8 bases lining up with TRBD2. Germline CDR1 reads MGHRA; CDR2 reads YSYEKL. The CDR3 is made up of 15 amino acids. The junction had 3 bases not matched to a gene; V was cut back by 3 bases and J by 2 bases. The CDR3 DNA sequence: TGCGCCAGCAGCCATAAAGCGGGAGCCTACAATGAGCAGTTCTTC. This encodes CASSHKAGAYNEQFF.

Of note for this clonotype: This likely comes from a read error, as the CDR3 has no conserved phenylalanine or tryptophan at its end. No DNA is shown, since the ends of the CDR3 on it are uncertain; the CDR3 is the one TCRdb lists. The chain carries TRBV2 and TRBJ1-2; the table's D call, TRBD1, has no DNA check behind it. The CDR3 is 16 residues long, counting both termini. The germline V gene has CDR1 SNHLY and CDR2 FYNNEI. The CDR3: CASSGGGTAPLSSYTV.

This clonotype was picked up many times. The chain is built from TRBV7-2 and TRBJ2-7; D may correspond to TRBD1 or TRBD2 (5 bases each). The V end was cut by 4 bases, the J end by 7 bases, with 14 bases between. The germline V gene encodes CDR1 SGHTA and CDR2 FQGNSA. This CDR3 region has 13 residues. The CDR3 loop is CASSSRDLTEQYF. The CDR3 nucleotides are TGTGCCAGCAGCTCCCGGGACCTAACGGAGCAGTACTTC. Complete variable domain (other parts from reference TRBV7-2 and TRBJ2-7): GAGVSQSPSNKVTEKGKDVELRCDPISGHTALYWYRQSLGQGLEFLIYFQGNSAPDKSGLPSDRFSAERTGGSVSTLTIQRTQQEDSAVYLCASSSRDLTEQYFGPGTRLTVT.

In this sample, this clonotype turned up many times. V and J are TRBV6-1 and TRBJ2-5; maybe TRBD2 (6 bases). This CDR3 contains 13 residues. Trimming shortened V by 6 bases and J by 2 bases, and 10 bases separated the two germline ends. The germline V gene has CDR1 MNHNS and CDR2 SASEGT. CDR3 bases: TGTGCCAGCAGAAGGGACTTACAAGAGACCCAGTACTTC. Protein: CASRRDLQETQYF.